The rows below give T cell receptor beta chains drawn from one sample of a study of beta chain features in type 1 diabetes. Clones were sequenced by immunoSEQ multiplex PCR, and TCRdb holds only the in-frame ones, with some missing. The data hold about 700,000 clones, with 13% observed a single time. The specimen was naive CD4+ T cells from blood. These receptors all come from a man aged 18 to 35 with type 1 diabetes. CDR3s include the opening cysteine and the closing phenylalanine or tryptophan. Fields, in order: J gene, V gene, D gene, CDR3 length, clone size, CDR3 DNA, CDR3 protein. D genes are given only for firm matches. Rows may omit the clone size; those that give it use once, few, many or a size class.

j_call: TRBJ2-5; v_call: TRBV6-5; d_call: .; cdr3_length: 13; clone_size: .; cdr3_nt: TGTGCCAGCAGCTCGGGGGCCCCTGAGACCCAGTACTTC; cdr3_aa: CASSSGAPETQYF
j_call: TRBJ2-2; v_call: TRBV6-1; d_call: .; cdr3_length: 16; clone_size: few; cdr3_nt: TGTGCCAGCAGTGAATGGGCCCCCGGAAGTCCCGGGGAGCTGTTTTTT; cdr3_aa: CASSEWAPGSPGELFF
j_call: TRBJ1-1; v_call: TRBV6-5; d_call: TRBD1; cdr3_length: 13; clone_size: .; cdr3_nt: TGTGCCAGCAGTTTGAGACAGGGTCCTGAAGCTTTCTTT; cdr3_aa: CASSLRQGPEAFF
j_call: TRBJ2-2; v_call: TRBV5-1; d_call: .; cdr3_length: 15; clone_size: few; cdr3_nt: TGCGCCAGCAGCGAACGACAGGGAGGAGCCGGGGAGCTGTTTTTT; cdr3_aa: CASSERQGGAGELFF
j_call: TRBJ2-1; v_call: TRBV10-3; d_call: .; cdr3_length: 16; clone_size: .; cdr3_nt: TGTGCCAGCCATTTCGGGGGCCTAAGCTCCTACAATGAGCAGTTCTTC; cdr3_aa: CASHFGGLSSYNEQFF
j_call: TRBJ1-5; v_call: TRBV7-9; d_call: .; cdr3_length: 15; clone_size: .; cdr3_nt: TGTGCCAGCAGCTTACAGGGGCCCCTCAATCAGCCCCAGCATTTT; cdr3_aa: CASSLQGPLNQPQHF
j_call: TRBJ1-2; v_call: TRBV7-2; d_call: .; cdr3_length: 13; clone_size: .; cdr3_nt: TGTGCCAGCACCCAAACGGGGGGTTATGGCTACACCTTC; cdr3_aa: CASTQTGGYGYTF
j_call: TRBJ2-7; v_call: TRBV7-9; d_call: TRBD1; cdr3_length: 16; clone_size: few; cdr3_nt: TGTGCCAGCAGCTTAGCCGGGTCCACAGGGGTGTACGAGCAGTACTTC; cdr3_aa: CASSLAGSTGVYEQYF
j_call: TRBJ2-7; v_call: TRBV27; d_call: TRBD1; cdr3_length: 15; clone_size: .; cdr3_nt: TGTGCCAGCAGTTCCCCCGGGACAGGGTCCTACGAGCAGTACTTC; cdr3_aa: CASSSPGTGSYEQYF
j_call: TRBJ1-6; v_call: TRBV21-1; d_call: .; cdr3_length: 15; clone_size: few; cdr3_nt: TGTGCCAGCAGCACACGGGACAGGGGGGGTTCACCCCTCCACTTT; cdr3_aa: CASSTRDRGGSPLHF
j_call: TRBJ2-5; v_call: TRBV5-1; d_call: .; cdr3_length: 15; clone_size: few; cdr3_nt: TGCGCCAGCAGCTTGAACTCACAGGTTGAAGAGACCCAGTACTTC; cdr3_aa: CASSLNSQVEETQYF
j_call: TRBJ1-2; v_call: TRBV9; d_call: TRBD1; cdr3_length: 15; clone_size: few; cdr3_nt: TGTGCCAGCAGCGCAGAGGGGGCGTTTGGCTATGGCTACACCTTC; cdr3_aa: CASSAEGAFGYGYTF
j_call: TRBJ1-6; v_call: TRBV27; d_call: .; cdr3_length: 17; clone_size: .; cdr3_nt: TGTGCCAGCAGACCGGACCAGGGCTCTATCAATAATTCACCCCTCCACTTT; cdr3_aa: CASRPDQGSINNSPLHF
j_call: TRBJ2-3; v_call: TRBV29-1; d_call: TRBD2; cdr3_length: 14; clone_size: few; cdr3_nt: TGCAGCGTTTGGACTAGCGGGAAAACAGATACGCAGTATTTT; cdr3_aa: CSVWTSGKTDTQYF
j_call: TRBJ1-4; v_call: TRBV2; d_call: .; cdr3_length: 12; clone_size: .; cdr3_nt: TGTGCCAGATCAGGGGTGGGTGAAAAACTGTTTTTT; cdr3_aa: CARSGVGEKLFF
j_call: TRBJ2-3; v_call: TRBV5-1; d_call: TRBD2; cdr3_length: 14; clone_size: few; cdr3_nt: TGCGCCAGCCGCAGCGGGGGAAGCACAGATACGCAGTATTTT; cdr3_aa: CASRSGGSTDTQYF
j_call: TRBJ1-5; v_call: TRBV30; d_call: .; cdr3_length: 16; clone_size: .; cdr3_nt: TGTGCCTGGAGTGTTCGGGGGGCAGGACAATATCAGCCCCAGCATTTT; cdr3_aa: CAWSVRGAGQYQPQHF
j_call: TRBJ2-5; v_call: TRBV5-1; d_call: .; cdr3_length: 13; clone_size: few; cdr3_nt: TGCGCCAGCAGCTTACAGGGAGGAGAGACCCAGTACTTC; cdr3_aa: CASSLQGGETQYF
j_call: TRBJ1-5; v_call: TRBV6-5; d_call: TRBD1; cdr3_length: 15; clone_size: few; cdr3_nt: TGTGCCAGCAGTCCGACAGGGGGGATCAATCAGCCCCAGCATTTT; cdr3_aa: CASSPTGGINQPQHF
j_call: TRBJ2-7; v_call: TRBV2; d_call: .; cdr3_length: 14; clone_size: few; cdr3_nt: TGTGCCAGCAGTCTACAATTTTCTACGGGGGAGCAGTACTTC; cdr3_aa: CASSLQFSTGEQYF
j_call: TRBJ1-1; v_call: TRBV30; d_call: .; cdr3_length: 12; clone_size: few; cdr3_nt: TGTGCCTGGAGTGTTATGTACACTGAAGCTTTCTTT; cdr3_aa: CAWSVMYTEAFF
j_call: TRBJ2-4; v_call: TRBV5-1; d_call: .; cdr3_length: 15; clone_size: .; cdr3_nt: TGCGCCAGCAGCTTGGCCCCAGGGTTGGGAAACATTCAGTACTTC; cdr3_aa: CASSLAPGLGNIQYF
j_call: TRBJ2-5; v_call: TRBV6-6; d_call: .; cdr3_length: 13; clone_size: few; cdr3_nt: TGTGCCAGCACTCTCAGGGGTAAAGAGACCCAGTACTTC; cdr3_aa: CASTLRGKETQYF
j_call: TRBJ1-1; v_call: TRBV9; d_call: TRBD1; cdr3_length: 15; clone_size: few; cdr3_nt: TGTGCCAGCAGCCCCCTCGGGACAGGGGGCACTGAAGCTTTCTTT; cdr3_aa: CASSPLGTGGTEAFF
j_call: TRBJ2-5; v_call: TRBV9; d_call: .; cdr3_length: 14; clone_size: .; cdr3_nt: TGTGCCAGCAGCGGCGACAGGGGAGGGGAGACCCAGTACTTC; cdr3_aa: CASSGDRGGETQYF
j_call: TRBJ1-2; v_call: TRBV7-9; d_call: .; cdr3_length: 12; clone_size: few; cdr3_nt: TGTGCCAGCAGCTTGGGGGAATATGGCTACACCTTC; cdr3_aa: CASSLGEYGYTF
j_call: TRBJ1-2; v_call: TRBV6-5; d_call: TRBD1; cdr3_length: 14; clone_size: few; cdr3_nt: TGTGCCAGCAGTTACACGCAGGGGGCGCGGGGCTACACCTTC; cdr3_aa: CASSYTQGARGYTF
j_call: TRBJ2-5; v_call: TRBV6-6; d_call: .; cdr3_length: 16; clone_size: few; cdr3_nt: TGTGCCAGCAGTTACCCCACTCCCCGGGGCCAAGAGACCCAGTACTTC; cdr3_aa: CASSYPTPRGQETQYF
j_call: TRBJ2-1; v_call: TRBV12-5; d_call: .; cdr3_length: 14; clone_size: few; cdr3_nt: TGTGCTAGTGGTTTGGTAATCAGGGGCCATGAGCAGTTCTTC; cdr3_aa: CASGLVIRGHEQFF
j_call: TRBJ1-4; v_call: TRBV27; d_call: .; cdr3_length: 16; clone_size: .; cdr3_nt: TGTGCCAGCAGTCCGAGGACAGTAGCAACTAATGAAAAACTGTTTTTT; cdr3_aa: CASSPRTVATNEKLFF
j_call: TRBJ1-1; v_call: TRBV6-1; d_call: .; cdr3_length: 14; clone_size: .; cdr3_nt: TGTGCCAGCAGTGTGGGAGGGGAGTCAACTGAAGCTTTCTTT; cdr3_aa: CASSVGGESTEAFF
j_call: TRBJ2-1; v_call: TRBV11-1; d_call: TRBD2; cdr3_length: 17; clone_size: .; cdr3_nt: TGTGCCAGCAGCTTAGCGCGTTCGGGACTAGCGGGGGGATCACCGTTCTTC; cdr3_aa: CASSLARSGLAGGSPFF
j_call: TRBJ1-5; v_call: TRBV30; d_call: .; cdr3_length: 14; clone_size: few; cdr3_nt: TGTGCCTGGAGTGTAACAGGGACCAATCAGCCCCAGCATTTT; cdr3_aa: CAWSVTGTNQPQHF
j_call: TRBJ1-4; v_call: TRBV29-1; d_call: .; cdr3_length: 22; clone_size: .; cdr3_nt: TGCAGCGTCGACCCCGGGTCGGTGCAGGGACGGGTCCGGGAGGGCACTAATGAAAAACTGTTTTTT; cdr3_aa: CSVDPGSVQGRVREGTNEKLFF
j_call: TRBJ1-5; v_call: TRBV7-9; d_call: .; cdr3_length: 13; clone_size: .; cdr3_nt: TGTGCCAGCAGCATGGACAGCAATCAGCCCCAGCATTTT; cdr3_aa: CASSMDSNQPQHF
j_call: TRBJ2-1; v_call: TRBV7-2; d_call: .; cdr3_length: 13; clone_size: .; cdr3_nt: TGTGCCAGCAGCGAATCTCAGGCAAGAGTAGCGTTCTTC; cdr3_aa: CASSESQARVAFF
j_call: TRBJ2-3; v_call: TRBV18; d_call: .; cdr3_length: 15; clone_size: .; cdr3_nt: TGTGCCAGCTCACCAGGACGGCGCACGACAGATACGCAGTATTTT; cdr3_aa: CASSPGRRTTDTQYF
j_call: TRBJ1-2; v_call: TRBV25-1; d_call: .; cdr3_length: 12; clone_size: few; cdr3_nt: TGTGCCAGCAGAGGGAGTTCCTATGGCTACACCTTC; cdr3_aa: CASRGSSYGYTF
j_call: TRBJ1-1; v_call: TRBV16; d_call: TRBD1; cdr3_length: 13; clone_size: few; cdr3_nt: TGTGCCAGCAGCCGACAGGGGAACACTGAAGCTTTCTTT; cdr3_aa: CASSRQGNTEAFF
j_call: TRBJ2-5; v_call: TRBV4-1; d_call: TRBD2; cdr3_length: 15; clone_size: .; cdr3_nt: TGCGCCAGCAGCCAAGGGGGAGGGGTCGGTGTGACCCAGTACTTC; cdr3_aa: CASSQGGGVGVTQYF
j_call: TRBJ1-6; v_call: TRBV19; d_call: TRBD1; cdr3_length: 13; clone_size: .; cdr3_nt: TGTGCCAGTGCGACAGGGGATAATTCACCCCTCCACTTT; cdr3_aa: CASATGDNSPLHF
j_call: TRBJ2-4; v_call: TRBV4-1; d_call: TRBD1; cdr3_length: 15; clone_size: few; cdr3_nt: TGCGCCAGCAGCCCAGGGGGCACAGGCTCAAACATTCAGTACTTC; cdr3_aa: CASSPGGTGSNIQYF
j_call: TRBJ2-3; v_call: TRBV7-8; d_call: .; cdr3_length: 13; clone_size: few; cdr3_nt: TGTGCCAGCAGCCCCGGGGTAGCTGATACGCAGTATTTT; cdr3_aa: CASSPGVADTQYF
j_call: TRBJ2-4; v_call: TRBV29-1; d_call: TRBD2; cdr3_length: 18; clone_size: .; cdr3_nt: TGCAGCGTTGAAGAAAGACTAGCGGGGGGTTTAGCCAAAAACATTCAGTACTTC; cdr3_aa: CSVEERLAGGLAKNIQYF
j_call: TRBJ2-4; v_call: TRBV7-9; d_call: TRBD1; cdr3_length: 16; clone_size: .; cdr3_nt: TGTGCCAGCAGCTTAGTGTCACAGGGGGCCAAAAACATTCAGTACTTC; cdr3_aa: CASSLVSQGAKNIQYF
j_call: TRBJ2-5; v_call: TRBV5-1; d_call: .; cdr3_length: 15; clone_size: few; cdr3_nt: TGCGCCAGCAGCCCCTTGTCGGCCACCCAAGAGACCCAGTACTTC; cdr3_aa: CASSPLSATQETQYF
j_call: TRBJ1-2; v_call: TRBV15; d_call: .; cdr3_length: 15; clone_size: few; cdr3_nt: TGTGCCACCAGCAGGGTAGACGGCGTAAGCTATGGCTACACCTTC; cdr3_aa: CATSRVDGVSYGYTF
j_call: TRBJ1-1; v_call: TRBV7-2; d_call: TRBD1; cdr3_length: 13; clone_size: .; cdr3_nt: TGTGCCAGCAGCGCCCAGGGGGACACTGAAGCTTTCTTT; cdr3_aa: CASSAQGDTEAFF
j_call: TRBJ2-5; v_call: TRBV18; d_call: TRBD2; cdr3_length: 13; clone_size: few; cdr3_nt: TGTGCCAGCAGGACTAGCGGTGAAGAGACCCAGTACTTC; cdr3_aa: CASRTSGEETQYF
j_call: TRBJ1-2; v_call: TRBV29-1; d_call: TRBD1; cdr3_length: 13; clone_size: .; cdr3_nt: TGCAGCGCTACAGGGGGGACTAACTATGGCTACACCTTC; cdr3_aa: CSATGGTNYGYTF
j_call: TRBJ1-5; v_call: TRBV5-1; d_call: TRBD1; cdr3_length: 14; clone_size: .; cdr3_nt: TGCGCCAGCAGCTCCGGAGGGGGCAACCAGCCCCAGCATTTT; cdr3_aa: CASSSGGGNQPQHF
j_call: TRBJ2-5; v_call: TRBV9; d_call: .; cdr3_length: 15; clone_size: .; cdr3_nt: TGTGCCAGCAGCGTAACGGGGGACTTCTGGGAGACCCAGTACTTC; cdr3_aa: CASSVTGDFWETQYF